Sequencing of this T cell receptor (beta chain) was carried out in a study of regulatory T cells in long-lasting Graves disease. Time point in this sample: persistent/refractory GD, antithyroid drugs over 5 years with positive TRAb. Extracted PBMC RNA gave rise to the TCR library. Assembly of TCR beta libraries relied on iRepertoire HTBI primers together with Arm-PCR of CDR3 regions. MiXCR, run by TCRdb on the multiplex PCR reads, gives a single entry per CDR3 protein. The sample lists hundreds of thousands of distinct CDR3 sequences, less than 25% occurring once. Germline V CDR1 and CDR2: SQVTM, ANQGSEA. Trimming took off 4 bases at V and 3 bases at J, with 13 bases between the two ends. CDR3 length: 14 amino acids. General observations from the study: TRBV28, TRBJ1-2 and TRBJ2-5 were segments that persistent disease favored.

This clonotype was detected a few times. Its antigen is not known. The sequence was obtained from a female donor with Graves disease. The specimen was peripheral blood mononuclear cells (PBMCs), collected when the disease was refractory, from a patient treated with antithyroid drugs. J is TRBJ1-3 and V is TRBV29-1; tentative D call: TRBD1 (5 bases). The CDR3 sequence is CSVGDPLNGNTIYF. CDR3 sequence (DNA): TGCAGCGTTGGGGACCCTTTGAATGGAAACACCATATATTTT.